This T cell receptor (beta chain) originates from a study of CD8 T cells in ankylosing spondylitis. Overall study results and limits: In reactive arthritis synovial fluid and blood, some motif variants had been reported before. Blood from ankylosing spondylitis patients appeared to carry a characteristic roughly 8-variant TCR beta motif. Significant enrichment of disease-linked clones was reportedly seen in matched ankylosing spondylitis synovial fluid.

With V trimmed by 2 bases and J by 3 bases, 8 bases remained unmatched. The CDR3 is 16 residues long. From germline, CDR1 is KGHSH and CDR2 LQKENI. This clonotype was detected a few times. As yet, its antigen is unknown. One entry per CDR3 protein, called by TCRdb with MiXCR from the 5' RACE reads. The sample has a few hundred thousand distinct CDR3 sequences, about 22% seen once. The source material was blood, either unsorted or a sorted T cell fraction (not recorded which). This TCR derives from a male donor with ankylosing spondylitis. The rearrangement uses TRBV18 and TRBJ2-3; 7 bases agree with TRBD1. The CDR3 coding sequence is TGTGCCAGCTCACCAGAGCAATTGGACAGGACAGATACGCAGTATTTT. Translating gives CASSPEQLDRTDTQYF.